The T cell receptor beta chain under discussion was sequenced for a study of radiation and T cells in renal cell carcinoma. General study findings and limits: In blood, top tumor clones expanded by 2 weeks, shrinking by 4. Without pretreatment biopsies, baseline tumor clonotype presence was undetermined.

A remark on this clone: Antigen unknown.

Time point described: blood 2 weeks post-SBRT. Treatment indicated: 15 Gy SBRT to primary tumor, nephrectomy 4 weeks later. After SBRT, blood was collected at 2 and 4 weeks, plus baseline. The tumor was a clear cell renal cell carcinoma. TCRdb's table, derived via immunoSEQ multiplex PCR, lists solely in-frame clones and lacks some. The sample has roughly 120,000 clones; 70% to 90% are singletons. CDR1 and CDR2 (germline): SGHNT, YENEEA. This CDR3 contains 13 residues. Trimming removed 5 bases from V and 4 bases from J, with 11 bases in between. This specimen was blood, taken from a patient whose treatment included radiotherapy and nephrectomy. The TCR was taken from a woman between 55 and 75 years old with renal cell carcinoma. The chain has TRBV11-3 and TRBJ2-5; possibly TRBD1 for D (6 bases). CDR3 protein: CASSLQGRETQYF. In DNA form, the CDR3 reads TGTGCCAGCAGCCTTCAGGGGAGAGAGACCCAGTACTTC.